This is a list of T cell receptor beta chains from one sample in a study of a mutant IDH1 vaccine in newly diagnosed glioma. For these receptors, no antigen is known. Assay used: immunoSEQ multiplex PCR; TCRdb lists only in-frame clones, some missing. Counted here are more than 55,000 clones, roughly 77% occurring once; the ten biggest clones make up approximately 7.6%. The starting material was PBMCs, obtained from a glioma patient whose treatment included an IDH1 peptide vaccine. These receptor sequences come from a woman in her forties with glioma. Some clones in this sample may be carry-over from other donors' samples. Both conserved end residues are part of each CDR3. The order of the fields is clone size, D gene, J gene, V gene, CDR3 DNA, CDR3 protein. A D gene is named only where the DNA matches it firmly. Expanded clones get a size class; other rows say once, few or many, or leave the size out.

abundance: NA
d_gene: NA
j_gene: TRBJ2-7
v_gene: TRBV10-1
CDR3nt: TGCGCCAGCAGCCCCCTTTCCGGGACACTAAACGAGCAGTACTTC
CDR3aa: CASSPLSGTLNEQYF

abundance: NA
d_gene: NA
j_gene: TRBJ1-1
v_gene: TRBV5-1
CDR3nt: TGCGCCAGCAGCTTGGGGGCCGGGCAGAACACTGAAGCTTTCTTT
CDR3aa: CASSLGAGQNTEAFF

abundance: NA
d_gene: TRBD2
j_gene: TRBJ2-2
v_gene: TRBV11-2
CDR3nt: TGTGCCAGCAGCCTCTTAGCGGGGGGCCACACCGGGGAGCTGTTTTTT
CDR3aa: CASSLLAGGHTGELFF

abundance: few
d_gene: NA
j_gene: TRBJ1-1
v_gene: TRBV30
CDR3nt: TGTGCCTGGAGTAACGACAGGAGTGGGAGCACTGAAGCTTTCTTT
CDR3aa: CAWSNDRSGSTEAFF

abundance: NA
d_gene: TRBD2
j_gene: TRBJ2-3
v_gene: TRBV5-4
CDR3nt: TGTGCCAGCAGCCCCTCGCGGGGGGCACGAGGTACGCAGTATTTT
CDR3aa: CASSPSRGARGTQYF

abundance: NA
d_gene: TRBD1
j_gene: TRBJ1-1
v_gene: TRBV9
CDR3nt: TGTGCCAGCAGCCCGAGGGACAGGTTCTGGCAATCAGGTGATGAAGCTTTCTTT
CDR3aa: CASSPRDRFWQSGDEAFF

abundance: few
d_gene: NA
j_gene: TRBJ2-2
v_gene: TRBV15
CDR3nt: TGTGCCACCAGCAGTGGCAGGAAGGGGACCGGGGAGCTGTTTTTT
CDR3aa: CATSSGRKGTGELFF

abundance: NA
d_gene: NA
j_gene: TRBJ2-5
v_gene: TRBV9
CDR3nt: TGTGCCAGCAGCGGAGAGACCCAGTACTTC
CDR3aa: CASSGETQYF

abundance: NA
d_gene: TRBD2
j_gene: TRBJ2-3
v_gene: TRBV5-4
CDR3nt: TGTGCCAGCAGCTTGGATCTAGCGGGGGACCCCAATACGCAGTATTTT
CDR3aa: CASSLDLAGDPNTQYF

abundance: NA
d_gene: NA
j_gene: TRBJ1-1
v_gene: TRBV7-2
CDR3nt: TGTGCCAGCAGCTTAGAACCAGAAAACACTGAAGCTTTCTTT
CDR3aa: CASSLEPENTEAFF

abundance: NA
d_gene: NA
j_gene: TRBJ1-2
v_gene: TRBV9
CDR3nt: TGTGCCAGCAGCCGGGAGGAAAGCTATGGCTACACCTTC
CDR3aa: CASSREESYGYTF

abundance: NA
d_gene: NA
j_gene: TRBJ2-7
v_gene: TRBV29-1
CDR3nt: TGCAGCGTTGAAGGCAACTACGAGCAGTACTTC
CDR3aa: CSVEGNYEQYF

abundance: NA
d_gene: NA
j_gene: TRBJ1-4
v_gene: TRBV5-4
CDR3nt: TGTGCCAGCAGCCCGTGGGGGGGCGGAGGGTCAAAACTGTTTTTT
CDR3aa: CASSPWGGGGSKLFF

abundance: few
d_gene: TRBD1
j_gene: TRBJ1-2
v_gene: TRBV29-1
CDR3nt: TGCAGCGTTGAAGATACAGGGGTTCCTGGCTACACCTTC
CDR3aa: CSVEDTGVPGYTF

abundance: once
d_gene: TRBD2
j_gene: TRBJ2-7
v_gene: TRBV7-8
CDR3nt: TGTGCCAGCAGCCGTACTAGCGGGGGGGCGGCTTACGAGCAGTACTTC
CDR3aa: CASSRTSGGAAYEQYF

abundance: NA
d_gene: TRBD1
j_gene: TRBJ2-3
v_gene: TRBV6-1
CDR3nt: TGTGCCAGCAGCTCCGGGACAGGGGTGTCGGATACGCAGTATTTT
CDR3aa: CASSSGTGVSDTQYF

abundance: NA
d_gene: TRBD1
j_gene: TRBJ1-2
v_gene: TRBV6-1
CDR3nt: TGTGCCAGCGTGAAAGTTAGACAGGGGAACTATGGCTACACCTTC
CDR3aa: CASVKVRQGNYGYTF

abundance: NA
d_gene: NA
j_gene: TRBJ1-5
v_gene: TRBV25-1
CDR3nt: TGTGCCAGCAGTGAATACGGGGTGCCCCAGCATTTT
CDR3aa: CASSEYGVPQHF

abundance: NA
d_gene: NA
j_gene: TRBJ2-1
v_gene: TRBV6-6
CDR3nt: TGTGCCAGCAGTTACCCCGAAACCGGGCGTGAGCAGTTCTTC
CDR3aa: CASSYPETGREQFF

abundance: NA
d_gene: TRBD2
j_gene: TRBJ2-2
v_gene: TRBV9
CDR3nt: TGTGCCAGCAGCGTAGCCCTTCGTAGCGGGGGGACTAACACCGGGGAGCTGTTTTTT
CDR3aa: CASSVALRSGGTNTGELFF

abundance: NA
d_gene: NA
j_gene: TRBJ2-1
v_gene: TRBV6-1
CDR3nt: TGTGCCAGCGCCTCGGTTTACAATGAGCAGTTCTTC
CDR3aa: CASASVYNEQFF

abundance: NA
d_gene: TRBD1
j_gene: TRBJ1-5
v_gene: TRBV12-5
CDR3nt: TGTGCTAGTGGTTGGGATGTGGGAGGCAGGGGGCGGCAGCCCCAGCATTTT
CDR3aa: CASGWDVGGRGRQPQHF

abundance: NA
d_gene: TRBD1
j_gene: TRBJ1-2
v_gene: TRBV6-1
CDR3nt: TGTGCCAGCAGTGAAGACGCCTCGGAGGGGGCTCTCTATGGCTACACCTTC
CDR3aa: CASSEDASEGALYGYTF

abundance: NA
d_gene: TRBD2
j_gene: TRBJ2-7
v_gene: TRBV7-9
CDR3nt: TGTGCCAGCAGCCCAGCGGGGGCGAGCTCCTACGAGCAGTACTTC
CDR3aa: CASSPAGASSYEQYF

abundance: NA
d_gene: NA
j_gene: TRBJ2-6
v_gene: TRBV4-3
CDR3nt: TGCGCCAGCAGCCCCTCTTCCCCTGGGGCCAACGTCCTGACTTTC
CDR3aa: CASSPSSPGANVLTF

abundance: NA
d_gene: TRBD2
j_gene: TRBJ2-7
v_gene: TRBV2
CDR3nt: TGTGCCAGCCGGGTAGCGGGCGAGCAGTACTTC
CDR3aa: CASRVAGEQYF

abundance: NA
d_gene: TRBD1
j_gene: TRBJ2-3
v_gene: TRBV5-1
CDR3nt: TGCGCCAGCAGCCTACCGGGACAGGGGATCCCAGATACGCAGTATTTT
CDR3aa: CASSLPGQGIPDTQYF

abundance: NA
d_gene: NA
j_gene: TRBJ2-7
v_gene: TRBV5-1
CDR3nt: TGCGCCAGCAGCTTCTCCGGGACATGGGACGAGCAGTACTTC
CDR3aa: CASSFSGTWDEQYF

abundance: NA
d_gene: NA
j_gene: TRBJ1-2
v_gene: TRBV29-1
CDR3nt: TGCAGCGTTGGCAGGGGCGGGCTTTCGGATGGCTACACCTTC
CDR3aa: CSVGRGGLSDGYTF

abundance: NA
d_gene: TRBD1
j_gene: TRBJ1-4
v_gene: TRBV7-2
CDR3nt: TGTGCCAGCAGCCGACAGGGTTGGGGTGAAAAACTGTTTTTT
CDR3aa: CASSRQGWGEKLFF

abundance: few
d_gene: NA
j_gene: TRBJ1-1
v_gene: TRBV9
CDR3nt: TGTGCCAGCAGCGTAGGCGAGGGGGTGGCTGAAGCTTTCTTT
CDR3aa: CASSVGEGVAEAFF

abundance: NA
d_gene: NA
j_gene: TRBJ2-7
v_gene: TRBV5-6
CDR3nt: TGTGCCAGCAGCTCGCCGTTCGGTCCTAATAGGGAGCAGTACTTC
CDR3aa: CASSSPFGPNREQYF

abundance: NA
d_gene: NA
j_gene: TRBJ1-1
v_gene: TRBV2
CDR3nt: TGTGCCCACGTGGACACGAACACTGAAGCTTTCTTT
CDR3aa: CAHVDTNTEAFF

abundance: NA
d_gene: TRBD1
j_gene: TRBJ1-1
v_gene: TRBV5-1
CDR3nt: TGCGCCAGCAGCCGACAGGGCAGGAACACTGAAGCTTTCTTT
CDR3aa: CASSRQGRNTEAFF

abundance: NA
d_gene: NA
j_gene: TRBJ1-2
v_gene: TRBV19
CDR3nt: TGTGCCAGTCGCCAGAATCAGTATGGCTACACCTTC
CDR3aa: CASRQNQYGYTF

abundance: NA
d_gene: NA
j_gene: TRBJ2-1
v_gene: TRBV5-1
CDR3nt: TGCGCCAGCAGTTTTCTTACTCCTGATGATGAGCAGTTCTTC
CDR3aa: CASSFLTPDDEQFF

abundance: NA
d_gene: TRBD1
j_gene: TRBJ2-2
v_gene: TRBV10-3
CDR3nt: TGTGCCATCAGTGGGGGACAGGGAGCGAACACCGGGGAGCTGTTTTTT
CDR3aa: CAISGGQGANTGELFF

abundance: NA
d_gene: TRBD1
j_gene: TRBJ2-7
v_gene: TRBV27
CDR3nt: TGTGCCAGCAGGGACAGGGGGTTCGGCGAGCAGTACTTC
CDR3aa: CASRDRGFGEQYF

abundance: NA
d_gene: NA
j_gene: TRBJ2-5
v_gene: TRBV2
CDR3nt: TGTGCCAGCAGGTATCCACAGGGGCGGCGGGAGAAAGAGACCCAGTACTTC
CDR3aa: CASRYPQGRREKETQYF

abundance: NA
d_gene: NA
j_gene: TRBJ2-7
v_gene: TRBV7-2
CDR3nt: TGTGCCAGCAGCCCTGACCCTAGTCCCTACGAGCAGTACTTC
CDR3aa: CASSPDPSPYEQYF

abundance: NA
d_gene: TRBD1
j_gene: TRBJ1-2
v_gene: TRBV9
CDR3nt: TGTGCCAGCAGCGTTTCTACAGGGGACGTCTCCTATGGCTACACCTTC
CDR3aa: CASSVSTGDVSYGYTF

abundance: NA
d_gene: NA
j_gene: TRBJ1-1
v_gene: TRBV6-5
CDR3nt: TGTGCCAGCAGTTTTCATACGAACACTGAAGCTTTCTTT
CDR3aa: CASSFHTNTEAFF

abundance: NA
d_gene: TRBD1
j_gene: TRBJ2-7
v_gene: TRBV6-5
CDR3nt: TGTGCCAGCAGGACTGGGGACAGGGTTCGCGAGCAGTACTTC
CDR3aa: CASRTGDRVREQYF

abundance: NA
d_gene: NA
j_gene: TRBJ2-5
v_gene: TRBV29-1
CDR3nt: TGCAGCGTCCGAGGCGCGGAGACCCAGTACTTC
CDR3aa: CSVRGAETQYF

abundance: few
d_gene: NA
j_gene: TRBJ1-2
v_gene: TRBV7-9
CDR3nt: TGTGCCAGCAGCTTAGGGGGGGCAGGGGTCGGCTACACCTTC
CDR3aa: CASSLGGAGVGYTF

abundance: NA
d_gene: NA
j_gene: TRBJ1-1
v_gene: TRBV19
CDR3nt: TGTGCCAGTAGTATCGACGCTGAAGCTTTCTTT
CDR3aa: CASSIDAEAFF

abundance: NA
d_gene: NA
j_gene: TRBJ2-3
v_gene: TRBV6-1
CDR3nt: TGTGCCAGCAGATTCGGGGCCACGGAGGATACGCAGTATTTT
CDR3aa: CASRFGATEDTQYF